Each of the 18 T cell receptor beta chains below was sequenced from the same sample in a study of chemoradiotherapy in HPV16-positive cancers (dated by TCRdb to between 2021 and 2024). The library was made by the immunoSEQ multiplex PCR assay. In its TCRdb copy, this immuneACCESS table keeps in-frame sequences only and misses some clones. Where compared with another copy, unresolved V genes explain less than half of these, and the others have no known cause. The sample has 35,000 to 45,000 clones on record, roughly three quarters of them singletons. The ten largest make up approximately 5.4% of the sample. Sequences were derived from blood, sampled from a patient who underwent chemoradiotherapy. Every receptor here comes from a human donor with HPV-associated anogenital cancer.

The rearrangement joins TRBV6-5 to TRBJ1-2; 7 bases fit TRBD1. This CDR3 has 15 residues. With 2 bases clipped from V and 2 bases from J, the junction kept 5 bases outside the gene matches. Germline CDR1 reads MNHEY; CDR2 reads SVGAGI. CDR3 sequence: CASSYVTGANYGYTF. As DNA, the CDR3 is TGTGCCAGCAGTTACGTTACAGGGGCAAACTATGGCTACACCTTC.

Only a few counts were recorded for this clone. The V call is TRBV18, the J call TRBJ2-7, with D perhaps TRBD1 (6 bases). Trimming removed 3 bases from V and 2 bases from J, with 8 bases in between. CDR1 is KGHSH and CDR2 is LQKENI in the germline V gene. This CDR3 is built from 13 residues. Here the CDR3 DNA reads TGTGCCAGCTCACCGGACAGTACCTACGAGCAGTACTTC. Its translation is CASSPDSTYEQYF.

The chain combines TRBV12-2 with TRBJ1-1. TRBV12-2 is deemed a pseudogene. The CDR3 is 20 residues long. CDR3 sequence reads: CASRLALAIGYGVGDTEAFF. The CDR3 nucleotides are TGTGCAAGTCGCTTAGCGCTCGCCATAGGCTATGGGGTGGGGGACACTGAAGCTTTCTTT.

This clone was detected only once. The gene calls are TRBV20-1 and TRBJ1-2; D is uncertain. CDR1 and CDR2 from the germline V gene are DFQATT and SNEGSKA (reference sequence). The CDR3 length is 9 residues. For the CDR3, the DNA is TGCAGGGGAGCGGTTGGCTACACCTTC. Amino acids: CRGAVGYTF.

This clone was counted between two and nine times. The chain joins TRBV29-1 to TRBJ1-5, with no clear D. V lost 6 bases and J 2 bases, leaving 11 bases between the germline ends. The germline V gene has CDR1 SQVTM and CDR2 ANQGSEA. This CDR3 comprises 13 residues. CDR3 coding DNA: TGCAGCGTCTCCACAGACCGCAATCAGCCCCAGCATTTT. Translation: CSVSTDRNQPQHF.

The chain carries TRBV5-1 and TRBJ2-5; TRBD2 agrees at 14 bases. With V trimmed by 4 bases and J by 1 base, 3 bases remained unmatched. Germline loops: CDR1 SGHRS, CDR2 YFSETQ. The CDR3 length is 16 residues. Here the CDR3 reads CASSPGLAGGQETQYF. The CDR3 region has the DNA TGCGCCAGCAGCCCAGGACTAGCGGGGGGCCAAGAGACCCAGTACTTC.

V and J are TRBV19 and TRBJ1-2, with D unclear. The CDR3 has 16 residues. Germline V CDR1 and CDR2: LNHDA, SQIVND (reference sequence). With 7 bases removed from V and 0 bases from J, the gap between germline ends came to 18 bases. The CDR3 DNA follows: TGTGCCAGTACTGAGATACGGTGGGGTTCTAACTATGGCTACACCTTC. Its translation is CASTEIRWGSNYGYTF.

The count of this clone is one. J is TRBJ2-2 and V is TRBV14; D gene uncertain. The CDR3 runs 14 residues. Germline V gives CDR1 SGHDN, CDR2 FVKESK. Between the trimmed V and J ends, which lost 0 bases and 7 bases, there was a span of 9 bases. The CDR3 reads CASSQDRGVGELFF. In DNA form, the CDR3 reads TGTGCCAGCAGCCAAGATCGAGGAGTCGGGGAGCTGTTTTTT.

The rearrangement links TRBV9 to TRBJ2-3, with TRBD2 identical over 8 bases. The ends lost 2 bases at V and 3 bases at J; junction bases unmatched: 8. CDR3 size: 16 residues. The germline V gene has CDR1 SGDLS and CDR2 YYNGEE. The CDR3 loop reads CASSVSGGEGTDTQYF. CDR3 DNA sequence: TGTGCCAGCAGCGTTTCCGGGGGGGAGGGGACAGATACGCAGTATTTT.

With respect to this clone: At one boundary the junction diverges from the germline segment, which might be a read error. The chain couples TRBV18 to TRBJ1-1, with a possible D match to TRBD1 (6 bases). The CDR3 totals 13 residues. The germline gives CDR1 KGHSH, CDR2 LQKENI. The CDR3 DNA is TGTGTCAGCTCACCACCGGACAGCACTGAAGCTTTCTTT. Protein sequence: CVSSPPDSTEAFF.

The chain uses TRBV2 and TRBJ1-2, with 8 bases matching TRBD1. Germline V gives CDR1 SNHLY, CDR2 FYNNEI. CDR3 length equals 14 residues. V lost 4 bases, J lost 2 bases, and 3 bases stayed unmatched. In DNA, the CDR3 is TGTGCCAGCAGTGCTCGGACAGGGAACTATGGCTACACCTTC. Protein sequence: CASSARTGNYGYTF.

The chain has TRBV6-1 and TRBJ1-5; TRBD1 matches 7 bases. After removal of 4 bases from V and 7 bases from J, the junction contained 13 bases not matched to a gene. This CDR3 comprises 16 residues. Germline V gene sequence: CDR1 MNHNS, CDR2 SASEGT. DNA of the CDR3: TGTGCCAGCAGTGTCCGGGACAGCCTCATCTTCCAGCCCCAGCATTTT. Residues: CASSVRDSLIFQPQHF.

DNA for the CDR3: TGCAGCGTTGCCCTGGGACAGGGTGGGTTCGAGCAGTACTTC. Protein product: CSVALGQGGFEQYF. The V call is TRBV29-1, the J call TRBJ2-7; 9 bases align to TRBD1. The CDR3 covers 14 residues. CDR1 and CDR2 (germline): SQVTM, ANQGSEA. The V and J ends lost 4 bases and 6 bases, in that order; junction bases with no gene match: 10.

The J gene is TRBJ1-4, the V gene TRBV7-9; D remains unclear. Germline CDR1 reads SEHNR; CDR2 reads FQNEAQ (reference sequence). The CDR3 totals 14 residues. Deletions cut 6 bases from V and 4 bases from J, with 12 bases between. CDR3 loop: CASSLDGFNEKLFF. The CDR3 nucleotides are TGTGCCAGCAGTTTGGACGGCTTTAATGAAAAACTGTTTTTT.

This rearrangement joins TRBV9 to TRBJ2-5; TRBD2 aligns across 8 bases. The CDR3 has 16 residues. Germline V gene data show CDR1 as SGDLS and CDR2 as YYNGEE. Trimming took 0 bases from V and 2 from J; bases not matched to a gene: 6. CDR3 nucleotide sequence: TGTGCCAGCAGCGTAGCTACGGCGGGGGGTCAAGAGACCCAGTACTTC. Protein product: CASSVATAGGQETQYF. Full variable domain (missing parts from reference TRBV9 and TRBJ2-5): DSGVTQTPKHLITATGQRVTLRCSPRSGDLSVYWYQQSLDQGLQFLIQYYNGEERAKGNILERFSAQQFPDLHSELNLSSLELGDSALYFCASSVATAGGQETQYFGPGTRLLVL.

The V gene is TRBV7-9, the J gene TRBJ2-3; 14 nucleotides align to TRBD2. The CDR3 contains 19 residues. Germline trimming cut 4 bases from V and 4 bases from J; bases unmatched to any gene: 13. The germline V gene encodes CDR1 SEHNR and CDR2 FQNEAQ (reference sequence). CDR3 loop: CASSSWTSGGPPGPDTQYF. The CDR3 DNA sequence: TGTGCCAGCAGCTCATGGACTAGCGGGGGGCCGCCCGGCCCAGATACGCAGTATTTT.

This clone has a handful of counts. The DNA for the CDR3 is TGTGCCAGCAGTTACTCGAGGGGCGGCAATCAGCCCCAGCATTTT. Translating it yields CASSYSRGGNQPQHF. V and J are TRBV6-5 and TRBJ1-5; tentatively, D is TRBD1 (5 bases). Between the trimmed V and J ends, which lost 0 bases and 2 bases, there was a span of 8 bases. The V gene's germline CDR1 is MNHEY and CDR2 SVGAGI. The CDR3 covers 15 residues.

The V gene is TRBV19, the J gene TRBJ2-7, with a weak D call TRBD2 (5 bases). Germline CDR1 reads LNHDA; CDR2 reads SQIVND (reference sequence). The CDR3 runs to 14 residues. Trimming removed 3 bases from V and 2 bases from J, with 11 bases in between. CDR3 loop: CASSIDGETYEQYF. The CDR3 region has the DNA TGTGCCAGTAGTATTGATGGGGAGACCTACGAGCAGTACTTC. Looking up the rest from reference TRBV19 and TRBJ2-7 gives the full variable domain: DGGITQSPKYLFRKEGQNVTLSCEQNLNHDAMYWYRQDPGQGLRLIYYSQIVNDFQKGDIAEGYSVSREKKESFPLTVTSAQKNPTAFYLCASSIDGETYEQYFGPGTRLTVT.